The entry that follows covers one T cell receptor (beta chain) sequence. This sample stems from a study of T cell changes during pregnancy in multiple sclerosis. Sequencing used immunoSEQ multiplex PCR; TCRdb keeps in-frame clones, though not all of them. The sample holds roughly 40,000 clones, more than 85% seen once. Trimming at V came to 4 bases and at J to 4 bases, leaving 5 bases not matched to a gene. This CDR3 has 15 residues. Germline CDR1 reads MNHNY; CDR2 reads SVGAGI (reference sequence). The genes are TRBV6-6 and TRBJ2-1; 9 bases line up with TRBD2. Material: CD4+ T cells from peripheral blood mononuclear cells, obtained in the second trimester of pregnancy. The sequence was collected from a female donor with multiple sclerosis, enrolled in a pregnancy study. The CDR3 DNA follows: TGTGCCAGCAGTTTGACTAGCGGTCGATACAATGAGCAGTTCTTC. It is translated as CASSLTSGRYNEQFF.